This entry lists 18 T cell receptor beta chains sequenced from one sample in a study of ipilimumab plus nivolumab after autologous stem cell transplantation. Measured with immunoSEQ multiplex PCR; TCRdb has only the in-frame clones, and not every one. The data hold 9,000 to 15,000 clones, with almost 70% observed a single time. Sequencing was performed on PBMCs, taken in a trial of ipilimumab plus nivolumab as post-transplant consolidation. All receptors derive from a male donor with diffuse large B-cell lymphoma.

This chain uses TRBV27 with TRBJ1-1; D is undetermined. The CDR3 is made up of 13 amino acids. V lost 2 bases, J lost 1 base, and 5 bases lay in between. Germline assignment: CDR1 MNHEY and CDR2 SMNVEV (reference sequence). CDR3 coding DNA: TGTGCCAGCAGTTTACGGGAGAACACTGAAGCTTTCTTT. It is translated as CASSLRENTEAFF.

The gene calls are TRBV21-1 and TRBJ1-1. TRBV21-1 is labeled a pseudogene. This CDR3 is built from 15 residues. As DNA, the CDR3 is TGTGCCAGCAACCCGAAGGCTGGAGGTAACACTGAAGCTTTCTTT. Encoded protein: CASNPKAGGNTEAFF.

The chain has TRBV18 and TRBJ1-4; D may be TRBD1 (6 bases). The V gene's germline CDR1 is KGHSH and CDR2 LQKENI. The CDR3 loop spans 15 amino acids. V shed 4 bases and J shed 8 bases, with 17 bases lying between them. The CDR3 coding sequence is TGTGCCAGCTCACTCCGACAGGCCCATGGGGAAAAACTGTTTTTT. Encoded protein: CASSLRQAHGEKLFF.

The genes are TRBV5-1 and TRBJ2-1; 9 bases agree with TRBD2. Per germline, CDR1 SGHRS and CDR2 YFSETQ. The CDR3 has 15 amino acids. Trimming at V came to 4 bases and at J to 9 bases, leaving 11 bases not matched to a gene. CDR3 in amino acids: CASSPLGGGVAEQFF. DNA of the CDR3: TGCGCCAGCAGCCCCCTCGGCGGGGGGGTCGCTGAGCAGTTCTTC.

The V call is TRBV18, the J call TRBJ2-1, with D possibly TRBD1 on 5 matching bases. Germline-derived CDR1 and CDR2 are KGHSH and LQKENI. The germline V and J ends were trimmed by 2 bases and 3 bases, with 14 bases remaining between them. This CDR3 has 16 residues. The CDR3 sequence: CASSPSVQVLYNEQFF. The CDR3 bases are TGTGCCAGCTCACCAAGCGTACAGGTCCTCTACAATGAGCAGTTCTTC. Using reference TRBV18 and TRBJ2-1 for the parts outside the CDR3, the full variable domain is NAGVMQNPRHLVRRRGQEARLRCSPMKGHSHVYWYRQLPEEGLKFMVYLQKENIIDESGMPKERFSAEFPKEGPSILRIQQVVRGDSAAYFCASSPSVQVLYNEQFFGPGTRLTVL.

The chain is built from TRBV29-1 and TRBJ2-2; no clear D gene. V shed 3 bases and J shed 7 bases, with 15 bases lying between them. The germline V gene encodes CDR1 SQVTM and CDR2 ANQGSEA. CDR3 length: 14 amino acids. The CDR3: CSVDFKGHGGELFF. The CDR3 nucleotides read TGCAGCGTTGATTTCAAGGGTCATGGCGGGGAGCTGTTTTTT.

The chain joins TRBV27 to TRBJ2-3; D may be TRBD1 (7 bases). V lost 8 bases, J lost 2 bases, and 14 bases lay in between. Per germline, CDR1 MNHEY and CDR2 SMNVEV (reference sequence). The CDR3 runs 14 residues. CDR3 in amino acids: CASGGTAFTDTQYF. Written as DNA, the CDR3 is TGTGCCAGCGGAGGGACAGCCTTCACAGATACGCAGTATTTT.

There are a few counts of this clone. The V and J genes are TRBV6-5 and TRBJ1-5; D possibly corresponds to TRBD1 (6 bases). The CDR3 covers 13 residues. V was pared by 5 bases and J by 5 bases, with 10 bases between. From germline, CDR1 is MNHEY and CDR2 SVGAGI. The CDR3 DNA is TGTGCCAGCAGTCATAGACAGGATCAGCCCCAGCATTTT. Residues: CASSHRQDQPQHF.

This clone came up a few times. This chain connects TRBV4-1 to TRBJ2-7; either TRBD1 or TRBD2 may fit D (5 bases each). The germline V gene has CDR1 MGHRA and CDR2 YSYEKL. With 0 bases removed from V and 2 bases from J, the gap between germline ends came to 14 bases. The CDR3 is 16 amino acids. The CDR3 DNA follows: TGCGCCAGCAGCCAAGATCGGACGGGACCGACCTACGAGCAGTACTTC. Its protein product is CASSQDRTGPTYEQYF.

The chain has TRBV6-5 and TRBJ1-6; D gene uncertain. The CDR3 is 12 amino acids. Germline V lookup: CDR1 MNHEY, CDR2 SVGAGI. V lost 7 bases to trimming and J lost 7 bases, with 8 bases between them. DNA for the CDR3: TGTGCCAGCACCCTATTAAATTCACCCCTCCACTTT. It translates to CASTLLNSPLHF.

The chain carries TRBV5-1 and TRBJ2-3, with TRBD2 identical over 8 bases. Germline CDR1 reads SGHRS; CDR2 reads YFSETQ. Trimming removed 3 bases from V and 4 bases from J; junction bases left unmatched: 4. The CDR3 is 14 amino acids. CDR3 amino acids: CASSSMTSADTQYF. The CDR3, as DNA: TGCGCCAGCAGCTCAATGACTAGCGCAGATACGCAGTATTTT.

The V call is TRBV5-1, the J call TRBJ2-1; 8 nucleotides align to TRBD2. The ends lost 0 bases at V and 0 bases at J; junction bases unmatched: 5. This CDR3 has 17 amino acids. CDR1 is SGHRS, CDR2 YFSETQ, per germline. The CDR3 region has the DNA TGCGCCAGCAGCTTGGTAATAGCGGGGCTCTCCTACAATGAGCAGTTCTTC. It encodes CASSLVIAGLSYNEQFF.

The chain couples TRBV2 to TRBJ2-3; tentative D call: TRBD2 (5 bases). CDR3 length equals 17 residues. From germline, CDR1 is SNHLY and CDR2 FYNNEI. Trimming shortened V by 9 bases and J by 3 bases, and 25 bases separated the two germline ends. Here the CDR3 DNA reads TGTGCCAGTTCAGCACTTGGGCCAAGGACGGGAACAGATACGCAGTATTTT. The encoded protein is CASSALGPRTGTDTQYF.

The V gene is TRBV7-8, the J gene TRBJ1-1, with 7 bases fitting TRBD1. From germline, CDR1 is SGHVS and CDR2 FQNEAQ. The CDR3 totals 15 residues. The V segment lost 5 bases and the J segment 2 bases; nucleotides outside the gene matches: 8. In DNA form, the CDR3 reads TGTGCCAGCAGCACCTCCGGGACAGCAAACACTGAAGCTTTCTTT. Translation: CASSTSGTANTEAFF.

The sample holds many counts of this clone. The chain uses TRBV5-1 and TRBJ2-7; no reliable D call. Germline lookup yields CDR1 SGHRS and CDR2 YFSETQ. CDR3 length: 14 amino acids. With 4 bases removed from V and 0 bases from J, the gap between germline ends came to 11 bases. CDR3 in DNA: TGCGCCAGCAGCGACGGAGCCGTCTCCTACGAGCAGTACTTC. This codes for CASSDGAVSYEQYF.

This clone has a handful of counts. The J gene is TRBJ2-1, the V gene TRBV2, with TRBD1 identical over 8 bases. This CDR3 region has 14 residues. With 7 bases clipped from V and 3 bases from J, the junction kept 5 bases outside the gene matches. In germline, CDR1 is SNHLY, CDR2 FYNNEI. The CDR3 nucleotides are TGTGCCAGCACCTGGACAGGGAACTACAATGAGCAGTTCTTC. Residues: CASTWTGNYNEQFF.

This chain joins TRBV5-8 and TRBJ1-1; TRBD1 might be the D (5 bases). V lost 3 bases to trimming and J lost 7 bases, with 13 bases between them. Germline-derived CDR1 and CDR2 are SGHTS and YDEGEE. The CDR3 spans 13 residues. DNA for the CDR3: TGTGCCAGCAGCTGGGGGAACGGGGGTGAAGCTTTCTTT. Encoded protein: CASSWGNGGEAFF.

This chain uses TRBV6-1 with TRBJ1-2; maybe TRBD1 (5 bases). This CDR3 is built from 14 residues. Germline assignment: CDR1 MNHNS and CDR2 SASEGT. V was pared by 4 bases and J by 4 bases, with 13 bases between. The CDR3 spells CASSVEVGTYGYTF. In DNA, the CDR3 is TGTGCCAGCAGTGTGGAGGTGGGGACCTATGGCTACACCTTC.